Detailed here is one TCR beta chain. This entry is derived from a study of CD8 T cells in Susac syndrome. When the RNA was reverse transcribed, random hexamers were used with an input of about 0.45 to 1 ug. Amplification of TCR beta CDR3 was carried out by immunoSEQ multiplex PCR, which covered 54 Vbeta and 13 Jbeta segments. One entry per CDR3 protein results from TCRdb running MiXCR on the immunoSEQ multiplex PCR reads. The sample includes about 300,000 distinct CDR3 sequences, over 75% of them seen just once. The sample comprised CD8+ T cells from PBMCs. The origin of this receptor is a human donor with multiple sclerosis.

CDR3 in DNA: TGTGCCAGCAGCCAGAGGGCTCGCGGCGAGCAGTACTTC. Translated, it gives CASSQRARGEQYF. The V and J genes are TRBV3-1 and TRBJ2-7, with D maybe TRBD2 (5 bases). Germline-derived CDR1 and CDR2 are LGHDT and YNNKEL (reference sequence). Trimming removed 3 bases from V and 6 bases from J, with 12 bases in between. This CDR3 has 13 amino acids.